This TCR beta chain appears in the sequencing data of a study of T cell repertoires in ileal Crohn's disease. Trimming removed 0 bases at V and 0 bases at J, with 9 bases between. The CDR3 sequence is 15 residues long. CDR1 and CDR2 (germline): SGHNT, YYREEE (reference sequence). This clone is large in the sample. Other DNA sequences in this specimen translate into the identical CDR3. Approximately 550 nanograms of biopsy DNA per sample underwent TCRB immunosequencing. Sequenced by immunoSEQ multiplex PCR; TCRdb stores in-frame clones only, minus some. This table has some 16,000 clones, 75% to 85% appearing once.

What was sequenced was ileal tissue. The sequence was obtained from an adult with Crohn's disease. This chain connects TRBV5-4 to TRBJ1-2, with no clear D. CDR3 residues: CASSLGTESNYGYTF. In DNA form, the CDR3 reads TGTGCCAGCAGCTTGGGTACAGAGTCTAACTATGGCTACACCTTC. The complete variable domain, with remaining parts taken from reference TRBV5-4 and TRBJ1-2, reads ETGVTQSPTHLIKTRGQQVTLRCSSQSGHNTVSWYQQALGQGPQFIFQYYREEENGRGNFPPRFSGLQFPNYSSELNVNALELDDSALYLCASSLGTESNYGYTFGSGTRLTVV.